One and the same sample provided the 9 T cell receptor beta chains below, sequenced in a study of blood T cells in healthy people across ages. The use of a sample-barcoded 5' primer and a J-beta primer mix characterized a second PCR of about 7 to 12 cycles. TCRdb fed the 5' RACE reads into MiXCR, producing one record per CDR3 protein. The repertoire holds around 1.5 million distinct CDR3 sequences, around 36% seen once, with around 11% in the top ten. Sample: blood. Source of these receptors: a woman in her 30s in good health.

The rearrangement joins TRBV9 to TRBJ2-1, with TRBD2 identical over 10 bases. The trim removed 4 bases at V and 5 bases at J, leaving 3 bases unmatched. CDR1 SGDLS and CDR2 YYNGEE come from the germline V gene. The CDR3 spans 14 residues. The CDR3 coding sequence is TGTGCCAGCAGCCCCAGCGGGAGGGACAATGAGCAGTTCTTC. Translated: CASSPSGRDNEQFF.

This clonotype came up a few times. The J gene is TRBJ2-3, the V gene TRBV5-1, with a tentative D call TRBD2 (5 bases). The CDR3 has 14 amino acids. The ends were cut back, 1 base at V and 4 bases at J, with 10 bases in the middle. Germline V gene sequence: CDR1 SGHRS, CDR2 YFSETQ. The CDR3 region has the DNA TGCGCCAGCAGCTTGATAGAGGGCCCAGATACGCAGTATTTT. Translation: CASSLIEGPDTQYF.

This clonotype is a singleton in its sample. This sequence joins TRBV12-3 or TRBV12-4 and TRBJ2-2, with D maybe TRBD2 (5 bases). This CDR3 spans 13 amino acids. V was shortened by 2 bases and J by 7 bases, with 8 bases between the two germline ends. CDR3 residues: CASSLTRGGELFF. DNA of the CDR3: TGTGCCAGCAGTTTAACCCGGGGCGGGGAGCTGTTTTTT.

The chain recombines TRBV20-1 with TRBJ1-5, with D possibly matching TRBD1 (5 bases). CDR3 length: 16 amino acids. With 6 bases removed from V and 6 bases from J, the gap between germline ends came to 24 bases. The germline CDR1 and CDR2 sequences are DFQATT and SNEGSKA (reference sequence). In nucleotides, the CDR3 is TGCAGTGCCGGAGAGGGGCCGGGACTGCAAAGTCAGCCCCAGCATTTT. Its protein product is CSAGEGPGLQSQPQHF.

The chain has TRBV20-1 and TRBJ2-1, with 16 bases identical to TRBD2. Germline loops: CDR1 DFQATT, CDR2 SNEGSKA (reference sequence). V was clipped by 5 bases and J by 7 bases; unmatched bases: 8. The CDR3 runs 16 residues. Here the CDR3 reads CSAPGTSGRAFNEQFF. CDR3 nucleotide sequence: TGCAGTGCTCCCGGGACTAGCGGGAGGGCGTTTAATGAGCAGTTCTTC.

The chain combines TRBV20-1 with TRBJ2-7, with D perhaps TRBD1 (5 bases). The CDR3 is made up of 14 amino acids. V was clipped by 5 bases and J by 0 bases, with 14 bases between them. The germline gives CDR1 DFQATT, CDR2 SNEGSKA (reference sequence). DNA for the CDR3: TGCAGTGCTGATACAGGAAGCAGCTCCTACGAGCAGTACTTC. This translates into CSADTGSSSYEQYF.

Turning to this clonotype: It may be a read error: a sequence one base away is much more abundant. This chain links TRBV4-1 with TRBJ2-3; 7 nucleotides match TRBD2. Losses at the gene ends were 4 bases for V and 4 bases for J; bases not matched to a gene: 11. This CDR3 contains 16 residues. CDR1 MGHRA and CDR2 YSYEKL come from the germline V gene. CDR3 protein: CASSRGLVGGPDTQYF. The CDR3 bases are TGCGCCAGCAGCCGCGGACTAGTGGGGGGACCAGATACGCAGTATTTT.

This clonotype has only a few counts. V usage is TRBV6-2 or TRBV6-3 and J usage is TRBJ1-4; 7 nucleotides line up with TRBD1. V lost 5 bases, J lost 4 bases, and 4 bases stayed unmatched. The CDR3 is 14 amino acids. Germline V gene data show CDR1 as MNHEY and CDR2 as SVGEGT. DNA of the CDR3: TGTGCCAGCAGTCGGGACAGACATAATGAAAAACTGTTTTTT. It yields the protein CASSRDRHNEKLFF.

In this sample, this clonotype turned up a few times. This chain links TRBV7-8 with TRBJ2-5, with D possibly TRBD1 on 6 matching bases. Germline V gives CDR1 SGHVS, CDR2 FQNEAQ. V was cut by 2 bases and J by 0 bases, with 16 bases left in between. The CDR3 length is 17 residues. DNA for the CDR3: TGTGCCAGCAGCTTAATGGAGGACAGACCCTACCAAGAGACCCAGTACTTC. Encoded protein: CASSLMEDRPYQETQYF.